These 28 T cell receptor beta chains were all obtained from the same sample, sequenced in a study of T cells in localized non-small cell lung cancer. The table came from immunoSEQ multiplex PCR; TCRdb's copy has only in-frame clones and leaves some out. The sample records 13,000 to 15,000 clones, around 90% being singletons. Sequences were derived from peripheral blood mononuclear cells, sampled before any cancer treatment. The receptors were sampled from a man between 35 and 75 years old with stage III lung adenocarcinoma.

The V and J genes are TRBV28 and TRBJ1-5; unclear D gene. Per germline, CDR1 MDHEN and CDR2 SYDVKM. V was trimmed by 2 bases and J by 4 bases, leaving 9 bases between them. The CDR3 consists of 14 residues. Written as DNA, the CDR3 is TGTGCCAGCAGTTTACCCGTCCAAAATCAGCCCCAGCATTTT. It encodes CASSLPVQNQPQHF.

This sequence joins TRBV6-5 and TRBJ1-2; D possibly corresponds to TRBD1 (6 bases). Trimming took off 9 bases at V and 0 bases at J, with 8 bases between the two ends. There are 12 residues in the CDR3. In germline, CDR1 is MNHEY, CDR2 SVGAGI. CDR3 protein: CASWTANYGYTF. The CDR3 DNA sequence: TGTGCCAGTTGGACAGCTAACTATGGCTACACCTTC.

The chain employs TRBV10-3 and TRBJ2-3, with 7 bases lining up with TRBD2. In germline, CDR1 is ENHRY, CDR2 SYGVKD. Trimming removed 6 bases from V and 0 bases from J; junction bases left unmatched: 6. There are 15 residues in the CDR3. The CDR3 region is CAIRRGLSSTDTQYF. The DNA for the CDR3 is TGTGCCATCAGGAGGGGACTATCTAGCACAGATACGCAGTATTTT.

A single count supports this clone. This chain's CDR3 is CASSLSASGYEQYF. CDR3 sequence (DNA): TGTGCCAGCAGTTTATCCGCTAGCGGATACGAGCAGTACTTC. The chain combines TRBV27 with TRBJ2-7; 7 bases align to TRBD2. V was pared by 0 bases and J by 4 bases, with 3 bases of the junction left unmatched. This CDR3 is built from 14 residues. Looked up from germline, CDR1 is MNHEY and CDR2 is SMNVEV (reference sequence).

The rearrangement joins TRBV4-1 to TRBJ2-7; D is unclear. With 2 bases removed from V and 1 base from J, the gap between germline ends came to 9 bases. CDR3 length: 14 amino acids. Germline V CDR1 and CDR2: MGHRA, YSYEKL. The CDR3 bases are TGCGCCAGCAGCCAATCTAAGGTTTCCTACGAGCAGTACTTC. Amino acid sequence: CASSQSKVSYEQYF.

The rearrangement joins TRBV21-1 to TRBJ2-5. TRBV21-1 is listed as a pseudogene. CDR3 length: 14 residues. CDR3 bases: TGTGCCAGCAGCAAACCTGTCTGGATGGAGACCCAGTACTTC. Protein sequence: CASSKPVWMETQYF.

The gene calls are TRBV5-1 and TRBJ2-7; TRBD2 agrees at 11 bases. Germline trimming cut 0 bases from V and 0 bases from J; bases unmatched to any gene: 8. The length of the CDR3 is 18 residues. Germline V gene sequence: CDR1 SGHRS, CDR2 YFSETQ. CDR3 sequence: CASSLATSGKDFSYEQYF. The DNA for the CDR3 is TGCGCCAGCAGCTTGGCGACTAGCGGGAAGGATTTCTCCTACGAGCAGTACTTC.

V usage is TRBV5-8 and J usage is TRBJ2-7; D unclear. The CDR3 loop spans 13 amino acids. V dropped 6 bases and J dropped 2 bases, with 12 bases sitting between them. Germline assignment: CDR1 SGHTS and CDR2 YDEGEE. The chain's CDR3 is CASIIRTTYEQYF. DNA for the CDR3: TGTGCCAGCATCATTAGAACTACCTACGAGCAGTACTTC.

Only a few counts were recorded for this clone. The V and J genes are TRBV5-6 and TRBJ2-5; D possibly uses TRBD1 or TRBD2 (5 bases each). The germline CDR1 and CDR2 sequences are SGHDT and YYEEEE. This CDR3 region has 13 residues. The V end lost 4 bases, the J end lost 5 bases, and 12 bases lay between the germline ends. CDR3 coding DNA: TGTGCCAGCAGCAGGACCGAGGGGGAGACCCAGTACTTC. It encodes CASSRTEGETQYF.

The chain uses TRBV7-9 and TRBJ2-1; D is possibly TRBD2 (6 bases). CDR3 length: 15 residues. Looked up from germline, CDR1 is SEHNR and CDR2 is FQNEAQ (reference sequence). V lost 4 bases to trimming and J lost 9 bases, with 19 bases between them. The CDR3 loop is CASSSRDSWPGEQFF. CDR3 in DNA: TGTGCCAGCAGCTCACGGGACTCCTGGCCAGGTGAGCAGTTCTTC.

This clone was seen more than once but under ten times. A read error may account for a junction end that differs from germline. This rearrangement joins TRBV5-6 to TRBJ2-7; D remains ambiguous. The CDR3 runs 12 residues. The germline gives CDR1 SGHDT, CDR2 YYEEEE. In nucleotides, the CDR3 is TGTGCCAGCAGCTTGCGGTCCTCCGAGCAGTACTTC. Its translation is CASSLRSSEQYF. The variable domain in full, with the rest retrieved from reference TRBV5-6 and TRBJ2-7, is DAGVTQSPTHLIKTRGQQVTLRCSPKSGHDTVSWYQQALGQGPQFIFQYYEEEERQRGNFPDRFSGHQFPNYSSELNVNALLLGDSALYLCASSLRSSEQYFGPGTRLTVT.

The gene calls are TRBV30 and TRBJ1-2, with 7 bases that match TRBD1. The CDR3 is 15 residues long. The germline CDR1 and CDR2 sequences are GTSNPN and SVGIG (reference sequence). V was clipped by 5 bases and J by 0 bases; unmatched bases: 9. CDR3 region: CAWDRGGTANYGYTF. The CDR3 DNA reads TGTGCCTGGGACCGGGGTGGGACAGCTAACTATGGCTACACCTTC.

V and J are TRBV28 and TRBJ2-7, with no clear D. The germline CDR1 and CDR2 sequences are MDHEN and SYDVKM. V lost 4 bases and J lost 4, with 11 bases in between. The CDR3 is made up of 13 amino acids. In DNA form, the CDR3 reads TGTGCCAGCAGTTCCCCCCCCTCGTACGAGCAGTACTTC. Protein sequence: CASSSPPSYEQYF.

The chain recombines TRBV5-4 with TRBJ2-1, with 8 bases lining up with TRBD1. CDR1 is SGHNT, CDR2 YYREEE, per germline (reference sequence). Trimming took 4 bases from V and 7 from J; bases not matched to a gene: 13. The CDR3 is 16 residues long. This CDR3 is CASSGLPGQGVNEQFF. The CDR3, as DNA: TGTGCCAGCAGCGGCCTCCCCGGACAGGGAGTAAATGAGCAGTTCTTC.

This chain uses TRBV6-5 with TRBJ2-7; 9 bases line up with TRBD1. The V gene's germline CDR1 is MNHEY and CDR2 SVGAGI. The V gene end was trimmed by 5 bases and the J gene end by 1 base; junction bases not matched to a gene: 6. There are 15 residues in the CDR3. The CDR3: CASSRRTGESYEQYF. The CDR3 nucleotides read TGTGCCAGCAGTCGCAGGACAGGGGAATCCTACGAGCAGTACTTC.

The rearrangement joins TRBV28 to TRBJ2-1, with 10 bases aligning to TRBD2. In germline, CDR1 is MDHEN, CDR2 SYDVKM. The CDR3 has 13 residues. Germline trimming cut 4 bases from V and 11 bases from J; bases unmatched to any gene: 5. DNA of the CDR3: TGTGCCAGCAGTTCCCCGGGACTAGCGAAGCAGTTCTTC. This codes for CASSSPGLAKQFF.

The chain employs TRBV10-2 and TRBJ2-2; 12 bases line up with TRBD2. V shed 6 bases and J 0 bases; nucleotides not matched to a gene: 5. From germline, CDR1 is WSHSY and CDR2 SAAADI. The CDR3 contains 17 residues. The CDR3 here is CASSAGLAGPNTGELFF. In DNA, the CDR3 is TGCGCCAGCAGCGCCGGACTAGCGGGACCGAACACCGGGGAGCTGTTTTTT.

The chain links TRBV28 to TRBJ1-4, with D perhaps matching TRBD1 (5 bases). The CDR3 is 14 residues long. Germline CDR1 reads MDHEN; CDR2 reads SYDVKM. V lost 3 bases to trimming and J lost 8 bases, with 13 bases between them. DNA for the CDR3: TGTGCCAGCAGTTTCGGGGCGACCTCCGAAAAACTGTTTTTT. It specifies CASSFGATSEKLFF. The whole variable domain, remainder taken from reference TRBV28 and TRBJ1-4, is DVKVTQSSRYLVKRTGEKVFLECVQDMDHENMFWYRQDPGLGLRLIYFSYDVKMKEKGDIPEGYSVSREKKERFSLILESASTNQTSMYLCASSFGATSEKLFFGSGTQLSVL.

The sample holds one count of this clone. The chain is built from TRBV5-8 and TRBJ1-2; 10 bases agree with TRBD1. The germline V gene encodes CDR1 SGHTS and CDR2 YDEGEE. The CDR3 has 15 residues. The ends lost 0 bases at V and 4 bases at J; junction bases unmatched: 3. The CDR3: CASSLGGQGPYGYTF. CDR3 coding DNA: TGTGCCAGCAGCTTGGGGGGACAGGGGCCCTATGGCTACACCTTC.

For this clone: No DNA is shown, since the ends of the CDR3 on it are uncertain; the CDR3 is the one TCRdb lists. The chain links TRBV28 to TRBJ2-5; the table calls TRBD2, which could not be checked here. The CDR3 spans 15 amino acids, including both terminal residues. The V gene's germline CDR1 is MDHEN and CDR2 SYDVKM. CDR3 protein: CASSSSGGKQETQYF.

The chain employs TRBV7-9 and TRBJ2-7; 9 nucleotides line up with TRBD2. Germline trimming cut 8 bases from V and 0 bases from J; bases unmatched to any gene: 8. The CDR3 runs to 15 residues. CDR1 and CDR2 (germline): SEHNR, FQNEAQ (reference sequence). Here the CDR3 DNA reads TGTGCCAGCGGTCACTATAGCGGGGGCTCCTACGAGCAGTACTTC. Translated, it gives CASGHYSGGSYEQYF.

The chain combines TRBV5-8 with TRBJ1-2, with a possible D match to TRBD1 (6 bases). Germline V gene lookup returns CDR1 SGHTS and CDR2 YDEGEE. V was clipped by 2 bases and J by 0 bases, with 8 bases between them. This CDR3 has 14 amino acids. CDR3 loop: CASSFRGTNYGYTF. In DNA form, the CDR3 reads TGTGCCAGCAGCTTCAGGGGAACTAACTATGGCTACACCTTC.

The gene calls are TRBV5-1 and TRBJ2-1, with a possible D match to TRBD2 (5 bases). Germline loops: CDR1 SGHRS, CDR2 YFSETQ. The V and J ends lost 4 bases and 0 bases respectively, with 11 bases between them. This CDR3 is built from 15 residues. CDR3 DNA sequence: TGCGCCAGCAGCCCCGGACTCAGCTCCTACAATGAGCAGTTCTTC. Residues: CASSPGLSSYNEQFF.

This clone was observed once. This chain joins TRBV19 and TRBJ1-5; 7 nucleotides match TRBD1. The CDR3 is 14 residues long. CDR1 and CDR2 (germline): LNHDA, SQIVND (reference sequence). Germline trimming cut 5 bases from V and 1 base from J; bases unmatched to any gene: 2. The CDR3 nucleotides read TGTGCCAGTAGTGGGGGACAGAGCAATCAGCCCCAGCATTTT. Translated: CASSGGQSNQPQHF.

This chain connects TRBV4-2 to TRBJ1-5; D unresolved. Trimming left V 0 bases short and J 7 bases short, with 10 bases between. This CDR3 contains 14 residues. CDR1 is LGHNA, CDR2 YNFKEQ, per germline. CDR3 protein: CASSQDLSKQPQHF. DNA of the CDR3: TGTGCCAGCAGCCAAGATCTTAGTAAGCAGCCCCAGCATTTT.

The rearrangement links TRBV18 to TRBJ2-3, with 9 bases that match TRBD2. CDR1 is KGHSH, CDR2 LQKENI, per germline. The CDR3 covers 15 residues. V trimming: 3 bases; J trimming: 3 bases; junction bases outside the gene matches: 4. The CDR3 is CASSPTSGWTDTQYF. CDR3 nucleotides: TGTGCCAGCTCACCCACTAGCGGGTGGACAGATACGCAGTATTTT.

V and J are TRBV21-1 and TRBJ2-3; TRBD1, the table's D call, was not compared with the DNA. TRBV21-1 is labeled a pseudogene. This CDR3 region has 16 residues. The CDR3 here is CASSTQGSGCTDTQYF. CDR3 sequence (DNA): TGTGCCAGCAGCACTCAGGGGAGTGGGTGCACAGATACGCAGTATTTT.

CDR3 bases: TGTGCCAGCCAAGTCTCGGGAGGGGCCAACGTCCTGACTTTC. It specifies CASQVSGGANVLTF. V usage is TRBV25-1 and J usage is TRBJ2-6, with D possibly TRBD2 on 5 matching bases. Germline V gives CDR1 MGHDK, CDR2 SYGVNS. V lost 8 bases and J lost 4, with 12 bases in between. The CDR3 extends over 14 amino acids.